This TCR beta chain was sequenced for a study of blood T cell repertoires in COVID-19. Overall study: The cDNA or gDNA used as material had been derived from T cells, B-cell-depleted T cells, or PBMCs.

Original processing methods: How many nucleated cells were present was estimated from reference gene primer amplification. Using immunoSEQ multiplex PCR, the repertoire was profiled, and TCRdb retains in-frame clones only, with some absent. V, J and clone size reflect that table, while D and trimming were determined from the DNA. The table includes approximately 170,000 clones, roughly four fifths detected once. CDR1 and CDR2 from the germline V gene are LGHNA and YNFKEQ. The CDR3 spans 13 residues. Trimming cost V 5 bases and J 3 bases; bases outside gene matches: 3. Those who participated ranged in age from 18 to 89 years and resided in about two dozen US areas.

J is TRBJ1-1 and V is TRBV4-2, with 7 positions matching TRBD1. The sequenced material came from PBMCs or T cells enriched from blood (not recorded which). The receptor comes from a man aged 50-60 years who had recovered from COVID-19. The CDR3 DNA is TGTGCCAGCAGCGACAGGGTGGACACTGAAGCTTTCTTT. Encoded protein: CASSDRVDTEAFF.